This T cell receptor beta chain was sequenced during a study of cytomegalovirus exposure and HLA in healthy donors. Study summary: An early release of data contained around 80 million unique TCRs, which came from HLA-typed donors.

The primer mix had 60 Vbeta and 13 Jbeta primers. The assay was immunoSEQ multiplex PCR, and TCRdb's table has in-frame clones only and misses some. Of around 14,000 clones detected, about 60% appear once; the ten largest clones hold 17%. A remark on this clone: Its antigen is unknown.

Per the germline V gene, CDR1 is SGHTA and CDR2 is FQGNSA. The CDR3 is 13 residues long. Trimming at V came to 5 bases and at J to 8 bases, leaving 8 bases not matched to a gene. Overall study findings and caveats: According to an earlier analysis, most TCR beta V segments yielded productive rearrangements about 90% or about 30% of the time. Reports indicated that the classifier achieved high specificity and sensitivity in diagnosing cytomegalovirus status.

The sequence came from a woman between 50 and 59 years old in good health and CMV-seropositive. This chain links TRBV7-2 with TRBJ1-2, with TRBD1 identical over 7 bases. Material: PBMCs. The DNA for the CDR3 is TGTGCCAGCAGCCCCGGGACAGTGCAAGGCTACACCTTC. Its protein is CASSPGTVQGYTF. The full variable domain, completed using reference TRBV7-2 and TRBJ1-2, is GAGVSQSPSNKVTEKGKDVELRCDPISGHTALYWYRQSLGQGLEFLIYFQGNSAPDKSGLPSDRFSAERTGGSVSTLTIQRTQQEDSAVYLCASSPGTVQGYTFGSGTRLTVV.